These 9 T cell receptor beta chains originate from one sample sequenced in a study of cytotoxic CD8 clonotypes in ibrutinib-treated CLL (dated by TCRdb to the early 2020s). Libraries were made using the immunoSEQ multiplex PCR assay. TCRdb retrieved this table from immuneACCESS and kept in-frame rearrangements only. Not all clones are present; in checked studies, unresolved V genes account for under half, and no reason is known for the remainder. The sample has approximately 90,000 clones on record, approximately 77% of them singletons. The ten most abundant clones make up about 26% of the sample. The meaning of the sample's time point label: roughly 2 years on ibrutinib. The material sequenced was PBMCs, taken after 24 months of ibrutinib treatment. These receptors were collected from a human donor with chronic lymphocytic leukemia.

The gene calls are TRBV4-1 and TRBJ2-3, with D perhaps TRBD2 (6 bases). This CDR3 spans 14 amino acids. The germline gives CDR1 MGHRA, CDR2 YSYEKL. Trimming shortened V by 0 bases and J by 3 bases, and 7 bases separated the two germline ends. CDR3 DNA sequence: TGCGCCAGCAGCCAAGAAGGAGGGACAGATACGCAGTATTTT. Encoded protein: CASSQEGGTDTQYF.

V is TRBV28 and J is TRBJ1-5; perhaps TRBD1 as D (6 bases). The CDR3 is 12 amino acids. The germline V gene has CDR1 MDHEN and CDR2 SYDVKM. The CDR3 sequence is CANGGRDQPQHF. The CDR3 region has the DNA TGTGCGAATGGGGGGCGTGATCAGCCCCAGCATTTT.

V usage is TRBV15 and J usage is TRBJ2-1; a weak D match, TRBD1 (6 bases). The germline V gene encodes CDR1 LNHNV and CDR2 YYDKDF (reference sequence). The CDR3 totals 16 residues. With 3 bases removed from V and 6 bases from J, the gap between germline ends came to 18 bases. In nucleotides, the CDR3 is TGTGCCACCAGCAGGTCCGTCGTACAGGGCGGCAATGAGCAGTTCTTC. Amino acids: CATSRSVVQGGNEQFF.

This chain uses TRBV28 with TRBJ1-2; tentatively, D is TRBD1 (5 bases). Per the germline V gene, CDR1 is MDHEN and CDR2 is SYDVKM. Trimming cost V 2 bases and J 6 bases, with 16 bases left between them. This CDR3 is built from 15 residues. The CDR3 protein is CASSLPGPGPHGYTF. The CDR3 DNA is TGTGCCAGCAGTTTACCGGGACCGGGGCCGCATGGCTACACCTTC.

V and J are TRBV30 and TRBJ2-2, with 9 bases fitting TRBD1. The V gene end was trimmed by 7 bases and the J gene end by 4 bases; junction bases not matched to a gene: 10. Looked up from germline, CDR1 is GTSNPN and CDR2 is SVGIG (reference sequence). This CDR3 has 15 residues. The CDR3 DNA reads as TGTGCCTCGCTATTGTACAGGGGGCGCACCGGGGAGCTGTTTTTT. This gives the protein CASLLYRGRTGELFF.

J is TRBJ2-7 and V is TRBV18, with 10 positions matching TRBD2. CDR1 and CDR2 (germline): KGHSH, LQKENI. The CDR3 runs 15 residues. V gave up 4 bases and J gave up 2 bases; unmatched junction bases: 5. CDR3 sequence (DNA): TGTGCCAGCTCACAACCGGGACTAGCGACCTACGAGCAGTACTTC. Residues: CASSQPGLATYEQYF.

The chain links TRBV6-1 to TRBJ2-5; 12 nucleotides match TRBD2. V dropped 6 bases and J dropped 4; count of bases not matched to a gene: 0. Germline V gene data show CDR1 as MNHNS and CDR2 as SASEGT. The CDR3 runs 13 residues. The CDR3 sequence is CASRTSGGETQYF. CDR3 nucleotide sequence: TGTGCCAGCAGGACTAGCGGGGGAGAGACCCAGTACTTC.

The chain links TRBV18 to TRBJ1-1, with D perhaps TRBD1 (5 bases). Between the trimmed V and J ends, which lost 6 bases and 0 bases, there was a span of 14 bases. The length of the CDR3 is 15 residues. From germline, CDR1 is KGHSH and CDR2 LQKENI. The CDR3 DNA follows: TGTGCCAGCTCCCCCGGGGGGGGAGTGAACACTGAAGCTTTCTTT. Amino acids: CASSPGGGVNTEAFF.

The rearrangement uses TRBV27 and TRBJ2-4; D remains unclear. The CDR3 runs to 15 residues. V gave up 0 bases and J gave up 3 bases, with 9 bases separating them. Germline assignment: CDR1 MNHEY and CDR2 SMNVEV (reference sequence). The CDR3 sequence is CASSLSGLDKNIQYF. The CDR3 DNA reads TGTGCCAGCAGTTTATCAGGGTTGGACAAAAACATTCAGTACTTC.